The present T cell receptor beta chain was sequenced within a study of molecular identifiers for immune sequencing clone quantification. Study-level background: Within a replicate experiment, RNA obtained from either 20,000 or 100,000 naive CD8 cells was divided into five aliquots, and four of those aliquots were then sequenced.

Sorting was used to obtain naive CD8 T cells (CD8+CD4-CCR7+CD45RA+). Overall study results and limits: Whereas clones above 20 RNA copies held under 1% of naive-cell molecules, they held over 97% of effector molecules.

This clonotype has a count of ten or more. Antigen specificity is unknown. MiXCR, applied by TCRdb to the PCR reads, yields one record per CDR3 protein. Here the sample spans 40,000 or so distinct CDR3 sequences, approximately 21% being singletons. Sequenced: naive CD8+ T cells from blood, with Jurkat cell RNA spiked in. The subset denotes: FACS-sorted CD8+CD4-CCR7+CD45RA+ naive T cells. The receptor was isolated from a human donor in good health. Some libraries in this study had Jurkat cell RNA spiked in.

The CDR3, as DNA: TGTGCCAGTACCCCACGCAGGGAGAAGATGGACACTGAAGCTTTCTTT. Protein sequence: CASTPRREKMDTEAFF. This chain connects TRBV19 to TRBJ1-1; the D gene is possibly TRBD1 (5 bases). Germline CDR1 reads LNHDA; CDR2 reads SQIVND (reference sequence). This CDR3 is built from 16 residues. Trimming took 7 bases from V and 3 from J, leaving 21 bases between them.